This T cell receptor (beta chain) is drawn from a study of neurological immune-mediated disorders (dated by TCRdb to between 2018 and 2021). Study-wide context: Using UMI-based sequencing, the study compared peripheral blood TCR-beta repertoires from patients with HTLV-I-associated myelopathy (HAM/TSP), patients with multiple sclerosis, and healthy controls. The 95 to 120 TCR-beta libraries covered PBMC samples along with longitudinal samples, technical triplicates, and paired sorted CD4+ and CD8+ T-cell subsets. The cohort comprised around 70 subjects: about 14 HAM/TSP patients, around 34 multiple sclerosis patients and around 20 healthy controls.

cDNA was synthesized by template-switch 5'RACE using a primer carrying a 10-nucleotide random unique molecular identifier by which each TCR transcript was tagged. Over 200 million TCR-beta sequences, covering 15-18 subjects, were produced in each sequencing run. The RNeasy kit was used for extraction of total RNA. The KAPA Real-time Library Amplification kit was used to amplify TCR-beta VDJ regions with primers for the TCR constant region and the 5'RACE anchor. A first PCR added sample indexes and Illumina adaptors, and a second PCR then raised library yield. After Ampure bead purification, the TCR product of roughly 650 bp was size-selected on a 2% E-gel SizeSelection system. Library quality was checked on a Bioanalyzer, concentration was measured with Qubit, and libraries were quantified with the Kapa Library Quantification kit before pooling. Libraries were sequenced paired-end 2 x 150 bp on an Illumina HiSeq 2500. To increase sequence diversity, roughly 24-32% phiX was spiked into each library pool. In the paper's pipeline: The UMI-based MiGEC pipeline processed quality-filtered reads and removed over 75% of raw TCR sequences during error correction. IMGT germline references were used for aligning VDJ genes, and each clonotype was defined as a unique CDR3 amino acid sequence together with its V-J genes. Clonal expansion, Shannon diversity and CDR3 relatedness (CalcPairwiseDistances, ClusterSamples) were evaluated with VDJtools, and phylogenetic trees were built with CLCbio workbench. A clone was classed as expanded if it had 8 or more unique UMIs, a cutoff based on coefficient-of-variation modelling across technical triplicates. TCRdb cleaned the public reads at Q25 with fastp, built clones with MiXCR and kept in-frame beta chains. Rows with a matching CDR3 protein are joined into one entry that keeps the most common DNA and genes. The V and J calls were determined by TCRdb, not by the authors. For this sample there are 35,000 to 40,000 distinct CDR3 sequences; roughly 7% appear just once. The ten largest clones represent 4.4% of the sample.

The healthy controls were volunteers from a blood bank in Maryland, USA. Unsorted PBMC libraries were generated from 2 million PBMCs stored in RNAlater at -80 °C until RNA extraction. Peripheral blood was subjected to Ficoll-Hypaque density gradient centrifugation to isolate PBMCs, which were then cryopreserved in liquid nitrogen. Measured from the cysteine to the phenylalanine, the CDR3 is 15 residues long. The only DNA kept is the CDR3, 45 bases in frame from the first base. Trimming removed 4 bases from V and 2 bases from J, leaving 13 bases between the germline ends. From the germline V gene, CDR1 is SGHRS and CDR2 is YFSETQ. General conclusions and limits of the study: Expanded clones from different subjects shared no identical CDR3 amino acid sequences, which suggests that TCR-beta repertoires were private in all groups. TCR clonal expansion was greatest in HAM/TSP patients and smallest in MS patients, who ranked below even healthy controls.

This clonotype has ten or more counts. What this receptor recognizes is not known. Nothing much larger sits one base from this clone, and base qualities are not available. Specimen: PBMCs. The chain is assembled from TRBV5-1 and TRBJ1-5, and TRBD1 may be the D gene, going by 5 matching bases. The sequence was obtained from a woman aged 40 to 55 in good health. The CDR3 has the sequence CASSEGAGGNQPQHF. At the DNA level, the sequence is TGCGCCAGCAGCGAAGGGGCGGGGGGCAATCAGCCCCAGCATTTT.